A single sample is the source of the 32 T cell receptor beta chains below, sequenced in a study of blood T cell repertoires in COVID-19. Method: immunoSEQ multiplex PCR; TCRdb's copy keeps in-frame clones and lacks some. In the table there are tens of thousands of clones, around 87% of which are singletons. Sequences were obtained from peripheral blood. Receptors originate from a human donor in a cohort sampled during active COVID-19.

CDR3 residues: CASSLSWETVSYEQYF. CDR3 in DNA: TGTGCCAGCAGCTTGTCATGGGAGACCGTCTCCTACGAGCAGTACTTC. J is TRBJ2-7 and V is TRBV7-2, with D possibly matching TRBD2 (5 bases). CDR3 length: 16 amino acids. V was clipped by 3 bases and J by 0 bases, with 15 bases between them. From germline, CDR1 is SGHTA and CDR2 FQGNSA.

The rearrangement joins TRBV28 to TRBJ1-2; 7 bases align to TRBD1. Trimming removed 8 bases from V and 2 bases from J; junction bases left unmatched: 2. This CDR3 is 12 amino acids long. The germline V gene has CDR1 MDHEN and CDR2 SYDVKM. The DNA of the CDR3 is TGTGCCAGCCTACAGGGGAACTATGGCTACACCTTC. Amino acid sequence: CASLQGNYGYTF.

This sequence joins TRBV12-3 or TRBV12-4 and TRBJ2-7; D is uncertain. The CDR3 runs 12 residues. V was shortened by 5 bases and J by 1 base, with 6 bases between the two germline ends. CDR3 DNA: TGTGCCAGCAGTGACGGGTCCTACGAGCAGTACTTC. Protein: CASSDGSYEQYF.

The chain is built from TRBV18 and TRBJ1-1, with D tentatively TRBD1 (5 bases). Trimming shortened V by 2 bases and J by 1 base, and 8 bases separated the two germline ends. The CDR3 contains 14 residues. Germline CDR1 and CDR2: KGHSH and LQKENI. DNA of the CDR3: TGTGCCAGCTCACCAGAGACAGAGAACACTGAAGCTTTCTTT. Translating gives CASSPETENTEAFF. The full variable domain, rest sourced from reference TRBV18 and TRBJ1-1, is NAGVMQNPRHLVRRRGQEARLRCSPMKGHSHVYWYRQLPEEGLKFMVYLQKENIIDESGMPKERFSAEFPKEGPSILRIQQVVRGDSAAYFCASSPETENTEAFFGQGTRLTVV.

The sample holds a few counts of this clone. V usage is TRBV30 and J usage is TRBJ1-1; D gene unclear. Germline-derived CDR1 and CDR2 are GTSNPN and SVGIG (reference sequence). CDR3 length: 10 residues. Trimming cost V 6 bases and J 0 bases, with 2 bases left between them. CDR3 nucleotides: TGTGCCTGTATGAACACTGAAGCTTTCTTT. Translating it yields CACMNTEAFF.

The chain recombines TRBV7-9 with TRBJ1-4; a possible D gene is TRBD1 (6 bases). The CDR3 extends over 16 amino acids. V was shortened by 5 bases and J by 2 bases, with 15 bases between the two germline ends. Germline CDR1 SEHNR, CDR2 FQNEAQ (reference sequence). DNA of the CDR3: TGTGCCAGCAGCCAGGGAGGGGGTGCCACTAATGAAAAACTGTTTTTT. Translation gives CASSQGGGATNEKLFF.

The chain couples TRBV5-6 to TRBJ2-7, with 8 bases fitting TRBD2. Germline V lookup: CDR1 SGHDT, CDR2 YYEEEE. J gave up 6 bases and V 0 bases, and 5 bases lay outside the gene matches. The CDR3 spans 14 residues. The DNA for the CDR3 is TGTGCCAGCAGCTTGGGCGGGGGGTCTGGCGAGCAGTACTTC. Its translation: CASSLGGGSGEQYF.

This chain uses TRBV10-2 with TRBJ2-7, with TRBD1 as a possible D gene (5 bases). From germline, CDR1 is WSHSY and CDR2 SAAADI. V was pared by 3 bases and J by 4 bases, with 16 bases between. This CDR3 comprises 15 residues. The CDR3 region is CASSEGRVGPYEQYF. The CDR3 region has the DNA TGCGCCAGCAGTGAAGGCAGGGTAGGTCCTTACGAGCAGTACTTC.

This clone was found once. J is TRBJ1-2 and V is TRBV27; 7 positions match TRBD1. The V segment lost 3 bases and the J segment 6 bases; nucleotides outside the gene matches: 13. The CDR3 is 16 residues long. CDR1 and CDR2 from the germline V gene are MNHEY and SMNVEV (reference sequence). The chain's CDR3 is CASSFSGQAGFDGYTF. The CDR3 DNA reads TGTGCCAGCAGTTTTTCAGGACAGGCCGGATTCGATGGCTACACCTTC.

This clone is deemed medium-sized. The rearrangement joins TRBV29-1 to TRBJ2-7; TRBD2 matches at 9 bases. The V gene's germline CDR1 is SQVTM and CDR2 ANQGSEA. This CDR3 is built from 15 residues. The V gene end was trimmed by 1 base and the J gene end by 2 bases; junction bases not matched to a gene: 6. CDR3 DNA sequence: TGCAGCGTTGAAGGTAGCGGGAGTTGGCCCTACGAGCAGTACTTC. It specifies CSVEGSGSWPYEQYF.

The chain is built from TRBV7-9 and TRBJ1-5; 11 nucleotides match TRBD1. V was clipped by 5 bases and J by 4 bases; unmatched bases: 1. Germline V CDR1 and CDR2: SEHNR, FQNEAQ (reference sequence). The CDR3 sequence is 14 residues long. The CDR3 loop is CASSGTGGNQPQHF. CDR3 bases: TGTGCCAGCAGCGGGACAGGGGGGAATCAGCCCCAGCATTTT.

Here the CDR3 DNA reads TGCGCCAGCAGCGCCGGACAGGGGGCGGCCGGAAACACCATATATTTT. This translates into CASSAGQGAAGNTIYF. The genes are TRBV5-1 and TRBJ1-3; 11 bases are shared with TRBD1. Germline V CDR1 and CDR2: SGHRS, YFSETQ. J gave up 4 bases and V 4 bases, and 7 bases lay outside the gene matches. This CDR3 spans 16 amino acids.

The rearrangement links TRBV2 to TRBJ1-4; 7 bases fit TRBD1. Germline CDR1 SNHLY, CDR2 FYNNEI. The length of the CDR3 is 15 residues. V lost 5 bases to trimming and J lost 5 bases; unmatched junction nucleotides: 8. The CDR3 DNA follows: TGTGCCAGCAGTTACACAGGGGCGTCAAATGAAAAACTGTTTTTT. Its translation is CASSYTGASNEKLFF.

The V gene is TRBV9, the J gene TRBJ2-1, with D perhaps matching TRBD2 (6 bases). V shed 4 bases and J shed 5 bases, with 16 bases lying between them. CDR3 size: 15 residues. The germline CDR1 and CDR2 sequences are SGDLS and YYNGEE. This CDR3 reads CASSPPGGPHNEQFF. CDR3 in DNA: TGTGCCAGCAGCCCCCCCGGAGGGCCGCACAATGAGCAGTTCTTC.

The V gene is TRBV27, the J gene TRBJ2-7, with TRBD1 as a possible D gene (5 bases). CDR1 and CDR2 from the germline V gene are MNHEY and SMNVEV (reference sequence). Trimming removed 7 bases at V and 6 bases at J, with 19 bases between. There are 14 residues in the CDR3. Here the CDR3 reads CASTPGPLSAEQYF. CDR3 in DNA: TGTGCCAGCACTCCAGGGCCCCTGAGCGCCGAGCAGTACTTC.

The chain recombines TRBV6-5 with TRBJ1-6, with D maybe TRBD1 (6 bases). V lost 6 bases and J 7 bases, leaving 16 bases between the germline ends. The CDR3 is 15 amino acids. Per germline, CDR1 MNHEY and CDR2 SVGAGI. The CDR3 loop is CASRGNRDKNSPLHF. The CDR3 DNA sequence: TGTGCCAGCAGGGGAAACCGGGACAAAAATTCACCCCTCCACTTT.

The V and J genes are TRBV3-1 (or the pseudogene TRBV3-2) and TRBJ2-7, with 9 bases aligning to TRBD2. The V gene end was trimmed by 0 bases and the J gene end by 0 bases; junction bases not matched to a gene: 6. Per the germline V gene, CDR1 is LGHDT and CDR2 is YNNKEL (reference sequence). CDR3 length: 17 residues. CDR3 in amino acids: CASSQDPGSGSSYEQYF. In nucleotides, the CDR3 is TGTGCCAGCAGCCAAGATCCCGGTAGCGGGAGCTCCTACGAGCAGTACTTC.

The chain links TRBV7-9 to TRBJ2-5, with TRBD2 matching over 11 bases. The CDR3 runs 15 residues. Germline CDR1 SEHNR, CDR2 FQNEAQ (reference sequence). V shed 5 bases and J 2 bases; nucleotides not matched to a gene: 4. As DNA, the CDR3 is TGTGCCAGCAGCCCGGGACTAGCGGCGCAAGAGACCCAGTACTTC. Translating gives CASSPGLAAQETQYF.

V is TRBV6-4 and J is TRBJ1-5; no clear D gene. V was shortened by 0 bases and J by 0 bases, with 18 bases between the two germline ends. The CDR3 is made up of 19 amino acids. Germline loops: CDR1 MRHNA, CDR2 SNTAGT. CDR3 bases: TGTGCCAGCAGTGACTCGAAGTCGGCCAGGCAACCTAGCAATCAGCCCCAGCATTTT. This translates into CASSDSKSARQPSNQPQHF.

V gene TRBV11-2 combines with J gene TRBJ2-3, with D hard to call. This CDR3 contains 15 residues. Trimming removed 6 bases from V and 1 base from J, with 14 bases in between. The germline gives CDR1 SGHAT, CDR2 FQNNGV. CDR3 nucleotide sequence: TGTGCCAGCAGATACGAAATTGAGGGCACAGATACGCAGTATTTT. It specifies CASRYEIEGTDTQYF.

The J gene is TRBJ1-5, the V gene TRBV19; no reliable D call. Trimming pared 7 bases from V and 5 bases from J, leaving 21 bases between. CDR1 is LNHDA, CDR2 SQIVND, per germline (reference sequence). The CDR3 length is 16 residues. CDR3 nucleotide sequence: TGTGCCAGTACCAAGGACTCCGAAAGGGCCTATCAGCCCCAGCATTTT. Its protein product is CASTKDSERAYQPQHF.

The rearrangement joins TRBV5-5 to TRBJ2-1; 8 nucleotides match TRBD2. This CDR3 contains 15 residues. CDR1 and CDR2 (germline): SGHKS, YYEKEE (reference sequence). The ends lost 1 base at V and 4 bases at J; junction bases unmatched: 4. CDR3 in DNA: TGTGCCAGCAGCTTGTTGGGGACTAGTTACAATGAGCAGTTCTTC. As protein: CASSLLGTSYNEQFF.

The V call is TRBV19, the J call TRBJ2-7; TRBD2 agrees at 11 bases. V dropped 4 bases and J dropped 2; count of bases not matched to a gene: 10. The CDR3 covers 17 residues. Looked up from germline, CDR1 is LNHDA and CDR2 is SQIVND (reference sequence). CDR3 amino acids: CASSTERSSGRAYEQYF. The CDR3, as DNA: TGTGCCAGTAGTACCGAGAGGAGTAGCGGGAGGGCCTACGAGCAGTACTTC.

The chain joins TRBV9 to TRBJ1-1; 7 nucleotides agree with TRBD1. With V trimmed by 4 bases and J by 4 bases, 10 bases remained unmatched. This CDR3 is built from 15 residues. CDR1 is SGDLS and CDR2 is YYNGEE in the germline V gene. The CDR3 here is CASSPEGQFLTEAFF. For the CDR3, the DNA is TGTGCCAGCAGCCCGGAGGGACAGTTTCTCACTGAAGCTTTCTTT.

The DNA for the CDR3 is TGTGCCACCACCTATCAAAAAACGGGATACGCGTCCCCGGGGCAGTTCTTC. Translating it yields CATTYQKTGYASPGQFF. The genes are TRBV24-1 and TRBJ2-1; a possible D gene is TRBD2 (5 bases). The CDR3 is 17 residues long. The germline gives CDR1 KGHDR, CDR2 SFDVKD. V was trimmed by 8 bases and J by 12 bases, leaving 31 bases between them.

The chain carries TRBV27 and TRBJ2-3, with 9 bases fitting TRBD2. The CDR3 covers 20 residues. CDR1 is MNHEY and CDR2 is SMNVEV in the germline V gene (reference sequence). V shed 1 base and J 2 bases; nucleotides not matched to a gene: 16. In DNA, the CDR3 is TGTGCCAGCAGTTTATGGGTACCCGGTCGCGGGAGGGGTTTCACAGATACGCAGTATTTT. Encoded protein: CASSLWVPGRGRGFTDTQYF.

CDR3 nucleotides: TGTGCCAGCAGTCGACTAGCAGCAGATACGCAGTATTTT. As protein: CASSRLAADTQYF. The chain combines TRBV7-2 with TRBJ2-3; 7 nucleotides line up with TRBD2. CDR1 SGHTA and CDR2 FQGNSA come from the germline V gene. Unmatched junction bases numbered 4, after V lost 6 bases and J lost 4 bases. CDR3 size: 13 residues.

V and J are TRBV21-1 and TRBJ1-4; whether TRBD1, the table's D call, matches the DNA was not checked. TRBV21-1 is labeled a pseudogene. This CDR3 has 17 residues. Here the CDR3 reads CASSKGPRQLTNEKLFF. CDR3 sequence (DNA): TGTGCCAGCAGCAAAGGGCCCAGACAGTTAACTAATGAAAAACTGTTTTTT.

The rearrangement joins TRBV16 to TRBJ2-7, with 9 bases matching TRBD2. This CDR3 comprises 13 residues. The J segment lost 3 bases and the V segment lost 4 bases, leaving 1 base of the junction unmatched. CDR1 is KGHSY and CDR2 is FQNENV in the germline V gene. The CDR3 DNA sequence: TGTGCCAGCAGCCCTAGCGGGGACTACGAGCAGTACTTC. Its protein product is CASSPSGDYEQYF.

This clone was observed once. The rearrangement joins TRBV6-1 to TRBJ1-4, with 7 bases fitting TRBD1. V trimming: 2 bases; J trimming: 7 bases; junction bases outside the gene matches: 10. This CDR3 spans 16 amino acids. Germline CDR1 MNHNS, CDR2 SASEGT. DNA for the CDR3: TGTGCCAGCAGTGAATACGGACAGGATTTAAGTGAAAAACTGTTTTTT. This encodes CASSEYGQDLSEKLFF.

The rearrangement joins TRBV10-3 to TRBJ2-7, with 8 bases lining up with TRBD2. The trim removed 8 bases at V and 5 bases at J, leaving 11 bases unmatched. CDR3 length: 14 amino acids. Germline CDR1 is ENHRY and CDR2 is SYGVKD. CDR3 residues: CAIRGRGGADEQYF. In DNA form, the CDR3 reads TGTGCCATCCGCGGACGGGGGGGGGCCGACGAGCAGTACTTC.

This clone was found a few times. The gene calls are TRBV19 and TRBJ1-3; the D is unclear. Germline V gene sequence: CDR1 LNHDA, CDR2 SQIVND (reference sequence). The CDR3 runs to 14 residues. Trimming left V 7 bases short and J 0 bases short, with 10 bases between. CDR3: CASNERFSGNTIYF. In DNA form, the CDR3 reads TGTGCCAGTAATGAGAGATTCTCTGGAAACACCATATATTTT.